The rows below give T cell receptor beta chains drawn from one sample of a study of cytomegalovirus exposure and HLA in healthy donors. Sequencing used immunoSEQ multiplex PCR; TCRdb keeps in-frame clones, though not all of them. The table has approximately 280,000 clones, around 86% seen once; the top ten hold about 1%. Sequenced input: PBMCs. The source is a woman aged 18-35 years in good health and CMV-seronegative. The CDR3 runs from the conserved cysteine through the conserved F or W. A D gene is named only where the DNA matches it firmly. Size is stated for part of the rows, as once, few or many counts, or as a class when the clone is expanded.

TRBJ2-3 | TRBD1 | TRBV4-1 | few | TGCGCCAGCAGCCCTAGACCACTCGGACAGGGGGGAACAGATACGCAGTATTTT | CASSPRPLGQGGTDTQYF
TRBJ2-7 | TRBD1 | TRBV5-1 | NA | TGCGCCAGCAGCTTGGCCCGGGACAGGGCCTCCTACGAGCAGTACTTC | CASSLARDRASYEQYF
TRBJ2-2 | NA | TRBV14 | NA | TGTGCCAGCAGCCATAGGGCGGGCGGGGAGCTGTTTTTT | CASSHRAGGELFF
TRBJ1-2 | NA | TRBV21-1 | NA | TGTGCCAGCAGCAAACGTCCGGGTTCTAACTATGGCTACACCTTC | CASSKRPGSNYGYTF
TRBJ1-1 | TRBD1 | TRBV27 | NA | TGTGCCAGCATAAAATCAGGGGGACACATGAACACTGAAGCTTTCTTT | CASIKSGGHMNTEAFF
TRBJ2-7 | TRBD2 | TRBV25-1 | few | TGTGCCAGCGACGAGGGTAGCGGGGGGCCTTCCTACGAGCAGTACTTC | CASDEGSGGPSYEQYF
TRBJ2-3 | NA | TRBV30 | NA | TGTGCCTGGAGTGGACAGACAGATACGCAGTATTTT | CAWSGQTDTQYF
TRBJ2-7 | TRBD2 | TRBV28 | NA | TGTGCCAGCAGTTTTCGGACTAGCGGCACCTACGAGCAGTACTTC | CASSFRTSGTYEQYF
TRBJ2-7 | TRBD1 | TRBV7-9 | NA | TGTGCCAGCAGCTTAACGGGACAGGGTGTATACGAGCAGTACTTC | CASSLTGQGVYEQYF
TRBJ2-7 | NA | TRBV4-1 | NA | TGCGCCAGCAGCCAATTATCTGACACGGCCTACGAGCAGTACTTC | CASSQLSDTAYEQYF
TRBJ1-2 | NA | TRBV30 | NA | TGTGCCTGGAGTGTGTGGGGCAGGGATGGCTACACCTTC | CAWSVWGRDGYTF
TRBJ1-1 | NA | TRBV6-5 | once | TGTGCCAGCAGTTACTCGAACAGTAACACTGAAGCTTTCTTT | CASSYSNSNTEAFF
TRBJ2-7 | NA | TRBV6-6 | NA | TGTGCCAGCAGTCGACAGGCCGACTCCTACGAGCAGTACTTC | CASSRQADSYEQYF
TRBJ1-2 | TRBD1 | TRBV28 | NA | TGTGCCAGCAGTTACCCGGGACAGCGATATGGCTACACCTTC | CASSYPGQRYGYTF
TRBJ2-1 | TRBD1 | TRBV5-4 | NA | TGTGCCAGCAGCAACTACCGGGACAGGGGATACAATGAGCAGTTCTTC | CASSNYRDRGYNEQFF
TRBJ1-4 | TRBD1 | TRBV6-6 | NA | TGTGCCAGCAGTTTCGGACAGGGGGTTGAAAAACTGTTTTTT | CASSFGQGVEKLFF
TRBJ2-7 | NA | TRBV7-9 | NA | TGTGCCAGCAGCCCTCGTAGTCCCTACGAGCAGTACTTC | CASSPRSPYEQYF
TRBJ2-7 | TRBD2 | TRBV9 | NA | TGTGCCAGCAGCGTGGCCGGGACTAGCGGGAACGAAGTCGAGCAGTACTTC | CASSVAGTSGNEVEQYF